The clone carrying this T cell receptor (beta chain) was found a few times. Its matching antigen is unknown. These data are taken from a study of early T cells in non-severe SARS-CoV-2 infection. Study-level points and caveats: Comparison of clonotypes with VDJdb favored anti-spike CD8 responses while missing private and CD4 specificities.

V shed 0 bases and J shed 2 bases, with 6 bases lying between them. The V gene's germline CDR1 is SGDLS and CDR2 YYNGEE. The CDR3 covers 13 residues. Individual cDNA molecules were tagged with unique molecular identifiers, the study reported. TCRdb re-called the 5' RACE reads with MiXCR, one entry per CDR3 protein. The data contain around 50,000 distinct CDR3 sequences, approximately 9.4% of them seen just once; the ten biggest clones take up roughly 8%. Specimen: whole blood. This receptor was identified in an adult who was a healthcare worker with PCR-confirmed SARS-CoV-2 infection or an uninfected control (not recorded which). The chain recombines TRBV9 with TRBJ2-7, with TRBD2 as a possible D gene (5 bases). Here the CDR3 DNA reads TGTGCCAGCAGCGTAGACGGGACCTACGAGCAGTACTTC. Its translation: CASSVDGTYEQYF.